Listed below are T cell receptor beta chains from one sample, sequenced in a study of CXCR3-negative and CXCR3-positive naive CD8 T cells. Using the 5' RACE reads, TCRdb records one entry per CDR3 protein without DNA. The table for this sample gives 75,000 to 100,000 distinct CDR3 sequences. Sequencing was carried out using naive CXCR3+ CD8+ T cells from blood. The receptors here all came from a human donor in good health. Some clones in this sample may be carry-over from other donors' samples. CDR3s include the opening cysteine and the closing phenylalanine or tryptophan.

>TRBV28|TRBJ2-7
CASLWTGTYEQYF
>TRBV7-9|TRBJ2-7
CASSPGTGPSEQYF
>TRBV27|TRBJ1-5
CASSPRDSNQPQHF
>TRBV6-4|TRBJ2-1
CASSDSAGGNEQFF
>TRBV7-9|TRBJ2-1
CASSSSHGDEQFF
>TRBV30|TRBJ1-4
CAWRSTGGEKLFF
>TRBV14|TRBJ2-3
CASSQVPRKLAGGDRDTQYF
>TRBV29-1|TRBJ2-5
CSVGYWDRGPQETQYF
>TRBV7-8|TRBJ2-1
CASSPAGGSSSYNEQFF
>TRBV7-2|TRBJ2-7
CASSLASGVAYEQYF
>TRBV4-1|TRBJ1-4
CASSQEVATTGEKLFF